The 5 T cell receptor beta chains below all came from one sample that was sequenced in a study of graft-versus-host responses after intestinal transplantation. TCRdb's table, derived via immunoSEQ multiplex PCR, lists solely in-frame clones and lacks some. This table has 11,000 to 15,000 clones, around 40% appearing once. The sample in question was alloreactive CD4+ T cells from a mixed lymphocyte reaction culture, obtained before intestinal transplant. The subset here: CFSE-low proliferating T cells sorted from roughly six-day pre-transplant mixed lymphocyte reaction (GvH or HvG direction). The source is a human patient who received an intestinal transplant.

The sample holds a few counts of this clone. The genes are TRBV10-3 and TRBJ2-1, with D possibly matching TRBD2 (7 bases). Trimming took 6 bases from V and 4 from J, leaving 10 bases between them. Germline loops: CDR1 ENHRY, CDR2 SYGVKD. This CDR3 spans 13 amino acids. As DNA, the CDR3 is TGTGCCATCAGAGGGGGGGCGTACAATGAGCAGTTCTTC. Its translation is CAIRGGAYNEQFF.

The chain carries TRBV5-8 and TRBJ2-7, with TRBD1 matching over 8 bases. V was clipped by 3 bases and J by 3 bases; unmatched bases: 5. This CDR3 is 14 amino acids long. Germline CDR1 is SGHTS and CDR2 is YDEGEE. CDR3 nucleotide sequence: TGTGCCAGCAGCTGGCCGGGACAGGTCTACGAGCAGTACTTC. It translates to CASSWPGQVYEQYF.

In the case of this clone: The junction and the germline gene differ at one end; a read error may be behind it. The CDR3 sequence is CASNPGGF. In nucleotides, the CDR3 is TGTGCCAGCAACCCGGGGGGGTTC. This chain links TRBV25-1 with TRBJ1-2; weak D call: TRBD1 (5 bases). Germline CDR1 is MGHDK and CDR2 is SYGVNS. The CDR3 extends over 8 amino acids.

This chain connects TRBV19 to TRBJ1-1, with TRBD1 matching over 11 bases. The CDR3 is 16 amino acids. CDR1 LNHDA and CDR2 SQIVND come from the germline V gene (reference sequence). V shed 4 bases, J shed 4 bases, and the junction held 8 bases outside the gene matches. The CDR3 is CASSTLTGTGGTEAFF. Here the CDR3 DNA reads TGTGCCAGTAGTACCTTAACCGGGACAGGGGGCACTGAAGCTTTCTTT.

CDR3 sequence (DNA): TGTGCCAGCAGTGACAGGGGCGGCTACACCTTC. It is translated as CASSDRGGYTF. The chain uses TRBV6-4 and TRBJ1-2; maybe TRBD1 (5 bases). The CDR3 length is 11 residues. Looked up from germline, CDR1 is MRHNA and CDR2 is SNTAGT. Trimming removed 2 bases at V and 8 bases at J, with 6 bases between.